Ten or more counts support the clone carrying this T cell receptor beta chain. The data belong to a study of Graves' ophthalmopathy and Graves' hyperthyroidism. For repertoire sequencing, the TCR beta CDR3 regions were amplified from RNA transcripts. The authors performed first-round RT-PCR with HTBI primers and then a second-round multiplex PCR. MiXCR, applied by TCRdb to the multiplex PCR reads, yields one record per CDR3 protein. The sample includes about 620,000 distinct CDR3 sequences, 22% of them seen just once. The CDR3 sequence is 13 residues long. V was clipped by 3 bases and J by 0 bases, with 5 bases between them. CDR1 is SNHLY and CDR2 is FYNNEI in the germline V gene. Among the hyperthyroidism patients, all were newly diagnosed, aged 18 to 65, with under 2 months' duration. Other autoimmune diseases, uncontrolled infections, pregnancy or lactation ruled patients out of participation. Diagnosis used clinical symptoms, serum thyroxine, TRAb, thyroid ultrasound and orbital computed tomography.

The specimen sequenced was peripheral blood. This receptor was taken from a woman aged 18-35 years with stable Graves' hyperthyroidism. Some clones in this sample may be carry-over from other donors' samples. The chain carries TRBV2 and TRBJ2-5; the D gene is possibly TRBD1 (5 bases). The CDR3 sequence: CASSDRDQETQYF. CDR3 bases: TGTGCCAGCAGTGACAGGGACCAAGAGACCCAGTACTTC.